A single sample is the source of the 21 T cell receptor beta chains below, sequenced in a study of T cells in Graves' hyperthyroidism and ophthalmopathy. TCR beta CDR3 sequences were amplified from RNA transcripts. First-round RT-PCR of the TCR CDR3 relied on the HTBI primer set. Using its own MiXCR run on the multiplex PCR reads, TCRdb lists one record per CDR3 protein. The sample lists around 490,000 distinct CDR3 sequences; roughly 21% were seen once. The sample comprised blood. The receptors were gathered from a man aged 35-49 years with Graves' ophthalmopathy.

This clonotype has only a few counts. The rearrangement uses TRBV20-1 and TRBJ2-7, with 9 bases lining up with TRBD2. V lost 5 bases, J lost 7 bases, and 12 bases stayed unmatched. The CDR3 contains 14 residues. Per germline, CDR1 DFQATT and CDR2 SNEGSKA (reference sequence). The CDR3 region is CSAPFSGSLVEQYF. DNA for the CDR3: TGCAGTGCTCCCTTTAGCGGGAGCTTAGTGGAGCAGTACTTC.

At least ten counts were recorded for this clonotype. V and J are TRBV20-1 and TRBJ1-1, with 7 nucleotides matching TRBD1. The CDR3 is made up of 12 amino acids. Germline V CDR1 and CDR2: DFQATT, SNEGSKA (reference sequence). V lost 4 bases and J lost 7; bases outside the gene matches: 6. The CDR3 coding sequence is TGCAGTGCTACCGGACAGGCGATTGAAGCTTTCTTT. This translates into CSATGQAIEAFF.

This clonotype was observed many times. The rearrangement uses TRBV18 and TRBJ2-3; TRBD2 aligns across 7 bases. In germline, CDR1 is KGHSH, CDR2 LQKENI. The CDR3 is made up of 13 amino acids. Trimming removed 5 bases from V and 5 bases from J; junction bases left unmatched: 4. As DNA, the CDR3 is TGTGCCAGCTCAAGGGACTACCTAGATACGCAGTATTTT. Amino acids: CASSRDYLDTQYF.

This clonotype has ten or more counts. The chain combines TRBV30 with TRBJ2-7; 8 bases are shared with TRBD2. Germline lookup yields CDR1 GTSNPN and CDR2 SVGIG (reference sequence). J gave up 4 bases and V 0 bases, and 5 bases lay outside the gene matches. This CDR3 is 14 amino acids long. This chain's CDR3 is CAWSVGLGGYEQYF. In DNA, the CDR3 is TGTGCCTGGAGTGTGGGACTAGGAGGTTACGAGCAGTACTTC.

This clonotype has a count of ten or more. The chain employs TRBV28 and TRBJ2-1; 7 bases are a match to TRBD1. The germline CDR1 and CDR2 sequences are MDHEN and SYDVKM. Trimming at V came to 7 bases and at J to 0 bases, leaving 6 bases not matched to a gene. This CDR3 has 15 residues. DNA for the CDR3: TGTGCCAGCATACCGACAGGGTTCTCCTACAATGAGCAGTTCTTC. It encodes CASIPTGFSYNEQFF. The entire variable domain, with the rest obtained from reference TRBV28 and TRBJ2-1, is as follows: DVKVTQSSRYLVKRTGEKVFLECVQDMDHENMFWYRQDPGLGLRLIYFSYDVKMKEKGDIPEGYSVSREKKERFSLILESASTNQTSMYLCASIPTGFSYNEQFFGPGTRLTVL.

This clonotype was picked up a small number of times. V and J are TRBV20-1 and TRBJ2-7; TRBD1 aligns across 10 bases. The trim removed 4 bases at V and 0 bases at J, leaving 6 bases unmatched. Germline CDR1 and CDR2: DFQATT and SNEGSKA (reference sequence). The length of the CDR3 is 15 residues. This CDR3 is CSATRTGGSSYEQYF. In nucleotides, the CDR3 is TGCAGTGCTACCAGGACAGGGGGTTCCTCCTACGAGCAGTACTTC.

This clonotype has a handful of counts. V gene TRBV12-3 or TRBV12-4 combines with J gene TRBJ2-1; 8 bases are a match to TRBD2. V gave up 7 bases and J gave up 7 bases; unmatched junction bases: 3. The CDR3 runs to 12 residues. CDR3 sequence (DNA): TGTGCCAGCATCTTAGCGGGAAATGAGCAGTTCTTC. Translation: CASILAGNEQFF.

This clonotype was seen a handful of times. V and J are TRBV29-1 and TRBJ2-7; the D gene is possibly TRBD1 (6 bases). The V gene's germline CDR1 is SQVTM and CDR2 ANQGSEA. This CDR3 comprises 13 residues. V lost 4 bases, J lost 2 bases, and 12 bases lay in between. CDR3 sequence reads: CSVAPQGTYEQYF. The CDR3, as DNA: TGCAGCGTTGCGCCGCAGGGGACCTACGAGCAGTACTTC.

This clonotype has at least ten counts. V and J are TRBV7-3 and TRBJ2-3; 7 bases map to TRBD1. Germline values: CDR1 SGHTA, CDR2 FQGTGA. J lost 8 bases, V lost 4 bases, and 15 bases had no gene match. The CDR3 has 16 amino acids. DNA for the CDR3: TGTGCCAGCAGCTCAACCGGGACAGCTATGGGCGGTACGCAGTATTTT. It specifies CASSSTGTAMGGTQYF.

This clonotype was counted between two and nine times. The J gene is TRBJ2-5, the V gene TRBV7-2; perhaps TRBD2 as D (6 bases). Germline lookup yields CDR1 SGHTA and CDR2 FQGNSA. CDR3 length equals 14 residues. With 3 bases removed from V and 3 bases from J, the gap between germline ends came to 11 bases. For the CDR3, the DNA is TGTGCCAGCAGCTTGATAGGCGGGAAAGAGACCCAGTACTTC. It yields the protein CASSLIGGKETQYF. Full variable domain (rest looked up from reference TRBV7-2 and TRBJ2-5): GAGVSQSPSNKVTEKGKDVELRCDPISGHTALYWYRQSLGQGLEFLIYFQGNSAPDKSGLPSDRFSAERTGGSVSTLTIQRTQQEDSAVYLCASSLIGGKETQYFGPGTRLLVL.

The V and J genes are TRBV9 and TRBJ2-1; 7 nucleotides align to TRBD2. The CDR3 loop spans 17 amino acids. Germline lookup yields CDR1 SGDLS and CDR2 YYNGEE. V lost 3 bases and J lost 7; bases outside the gene matches: 16. For the CDR3, the DNA is TGTGCCAGCAGCGCACAAGTTGGACTAGGTCAATATAATGAGCAGTTCTTC. It is translated as CASSAQVGLGQYNEQFF.

The V call is TRBV5-5, the J call TRBJ2-1; 10 bases are shared with TRBD1. The CDR3 length is 15 residues. V shed 4 bases and J 9 bases; nucleotides not matched to a gene: 10. Germline CDR1 reads SGHKS; CDR2 reads YYEKEE (reference sequence). CDR3: CASSRPVTGGSEQFF. CDR3 DNA sequence: TGTGCCAGCAGCCGCCCAGTGACAGGGGGCTCTGAGCAGTTCTTC.

This chain uses TRBV18 with TRBJ1-5; TRBD1 might be the D (6 bases). Trimming left V 2 bases short and J 4 bases short, with 12 bases between. The CDR3 is 15 residues long. Germline V lookup: CDR1 KGHSH, CDR2 LQKENI. The CDR3 nucleotides read TGTGCCAGCTCACCAAATGGACAGTATAATCAGCCCCAGCATTTT. Its protein is CASSPNGQYNQPQHF.

This clonotype was seen more than once but under ten times. This rearrangement joins TRBV7-9 to TRBJ2-1, with 7 bases fitting TRBD2. The CDR3 runs to 17 residues. J gave up 1 base and V 2 bases, and 8 bases lay outside the gene matches. The germline V gene encodes CDR1 SEHNR and CDR2 FQNEAQ (reference sequence). CDR3 sequence reads: CASSLRGRGTSYNEQFF. The CDR3 DNA sequence: TGTGCCAGCAGCTTACGTGGGCGGGGGACTTCCTACAATGAGCAGTTCTTC. The complete variable domain, with remaining parts taken from reference TRBV7-9 and TRBJ2-1, reads DTGVSQNPRHKITKRGQNVTFRCDPISEHNRLYWYRQTLGQGPEFLTYFQNEAQLEKSRLLSDRFSAERPKGSFSTLEIQRTEQGDSAMYLCASSLRGRGTSYNEQFFGPGTRLTVL.

This sequence joins TRBV7-2 and TRBJ1-3, with 8 nucleotides matching TRBD1. Germline V gives CDR1 SGHTA, CDR2 FQGNSA. The CDR3 covers 16 residues. Germline trimming cut 1 base from V and 0 bases from J; bases unmatched to any gene: 2. This CDR3 reads CASSLGGTGSGNTIYF. The CDR3 DNA reads TGTGCCAGCAGCTTAGGGGGGACAGGCTCTGGAAACACCATATATTTT.

This clonotype was counted at least ten times. The chain links TRBV10-3 to TRBJ2-5; D not resolved. Germline V gives CDR1 ENHRY, CDR2 SYGVKD. The CDR3 has 15 residues. Trimming left V 10 bases short and J 0 bases short, with 18 bases between. CDR3 nucleotides: TGTGCCACCGGGCCGACACCTCAGTACCAAGAGACCCAGTACTTC. Encoded protein: CATGPTPQYQETQYF.

The chain couples TRBV11-1 to TRBJ2-1; possible D gene TRBD2, 5 bases. The V gene lost 5 bases and the J gene lost 8 bases, with 19 bases spanning the gap. The CDR3 consists of 15 residues. Looked up from germline, CDR1 is SGHAT and CDR2 is FQDESV (reference sequence). Here the CDR3 reads CASSPPGSDFHEQFF. The CDR3 DNA reads TGTGCCAGCAGCCCGCCCGGTAGCGATTTTCATGAGCAGTTCTTC.

A few counts support this clonotype. The CDR3 nucleotides read TGTGCCAGCAGTTACTCGGGGCATGGCTACACCTTC. It encodes CASSYSGHGYTF. The chain carries TRBV6-2 or TRBV6-3 and TRBJ1-2; perhaps TRBD1 as D (5 bases). Between the trimmed V and J ends, which lost 0 bases and 6 bases, there was a span of 5 bases. The CDR3 length is 12 residues. Germline CDR1 and CDR2: MNHEY and SVGEGT.

The chain recombines TRBV9 with TRBJ1-6; D remains unclear. The germline V and J ends were trimmed by 1 base and 8 bases, with 7 bases remaining between them. Germline V gene lookup returns CDR1 SGDLS and CDR2 YYNGEE. The CDR3 spans 13 residues. CDR3 sequence (DNA): TGTGCCAGCAGCGTAACAGTTGATTCACCCCTCCACTTT. Amino acids: CASSVTVDSPLHF.

There are a few counts of this clonotype. CDR3 protein: CASSTQDYGYTF. CDR3 nucleotides: TGCGCCAGCAGTACTCAGGACTATGGCTACACCTTC. The V and J genes are TRBV10-2 and TRBJ1-2; the D is unclear. Trimming pared 5 bases from V and 3 bases from J, leaving 7 bases between. Germline CDR1 and CDR2: WSHSY and SAAADI. The CDR3 runs to 12 residues.

This clonotype is a singleton in its sample. The V and J genes are TRBV6-1 and TRBJ2-7; TRBD2 is a possible D gene (5 bases). The CDR3 totals 13 residues. Trimming stripped 6 bases from V and 6 bases from J, with 15 bases between. Germline CDR1 reads MNHNS; CDR2 reads SASEGT. This CDR3 is CASRVQHRGEQYF. The CDR3 DNA reads TGTGCCAGCAGAGTACAACACCGGGGCGAGCAGTACTTC.